Shown below are 3 T cell receptor beta chains from a single sample sequenced in a study of T-cell reconstitution after alpha-beta-depleted transplantation in children. The authors prepared the TCRbeta library with unique molecular identifiers. TCRdb fed the PCR reads into MiXCR, producing one record per CDR3 protein. The table shows some 95,000 distinct CDR3 sequences, with more than 20% occurring only once. The sample consisted of PBMCs, taken before TCRalphabeta/CD19-depleted stem cell transplant. The origin of the receptors is a boy aged 2 to 10 with acute lymphoblastic leukemia, due to receive a stem cell transplant.

The rearrangement links TRBV29-1 to TRBJ1-1; tentatively, D is TRBD1 (6 bases). Germline assignment: CDR1 SQVTM and CDR2 ANQGSEA. CDR3 length equals 13 residues. Trimming left V 7 bases short and J 2 bases short, with 14 bases between. The CDR3 DNA sequence: TGCAGCGGGAAAGGACAGACAAACACTGAAGCTTTCTTT. Residues: CSGKGQTNTEAFF.

Only a few counts were recorded for this clonotype. The chain links TRBV27 to TRBJ2-7; possibly TRBD2 for D (5 bases). Germline CDR1 reads MNHEY; CDR2 reads SMNVEV (reference sequence). Between the trimmed V and J ends, which lost 5 bases and 3 bases, there was a span of 14 bases. The CDR3 contains 14 residues. CDR3: CASSAGNHNYEQYF. CDR3 nucleotide sequence: TGTGCCAGCAGTGCCGGGAACCATAACTACGAGCAGTACTTC.

CDR3 bases: TGTGCCAGCAGCTTAATTGCGGGGAGTCATCAGCCCCAGCATTTT. Protein sequence: CASSLIAGSHQPQHF. V is TRBV7-8 and J is TRBJ1-5; D is uncertain. Germline V gene sequence: CDR1 SGHVS, CDR2 FQNEAQ. Trimming left V 2 bases short and J 5 bases short, with 13 bases between. The CDR3 has 15 amino acids.